This T cell receptor beta chain comes out of a study of blood T cell repertoires in COVID-19. As for the study in general: The study drew acute and convalescent COVID-19 samples from the United States, Italy and Spain.

Here immunoSEQ multiplex PCR was the method, and the copy in TCRdb shows in-frame clones only, minus some. The table lists fewer than 250,000 clones, approximately 80% of them singletons. CDR1 and CDR2 (germline): KGHSH, LQKENI. V was cut by 3 bases and J by 1 base, with 12 bases left in between. The CDR3 has 15 amino acids. Sequenced material: peripheral blood. The rearrangement links TRBV18 to TRBJ1-1; D unresolved. The TCR originated in a woman aged 45-59 years with acute or convalescent COVID-19. The CDR3: CASSPTIEANTEAFF. The CDR3 bases are TGTGCCAGCTCACCGACAATCGAAGCGAACACTGAAGCTTTCTTT.